The 24 T cell receptor beta chains listed next were all sequenced from one sample in a study of blood T cell repertoires in COVID-19 (TCRdb year 2020). The method was the immunoSEQ multiplex PCR assay. The source is immuneACCESS, and TCRdb retained only in-frame sequences with V and J called. Part of the clones is not carried over; for the studies checked, unresolved V genes explain less than half of this, and the remainder is unexplained. A total of approximately 250,000 clones appear in this sample, about nine tenths of them only once. The ten largest clones capture approximately 8.2% of the sample. Sample: peripheral blood. Every receptor here comes from a man aged 35 to 55 with active or convalescent COVID-19.

This clone was seen only a few times. The chain joins TRBV28 to TRBJ1-1; D is ambiguous. This CDR3 contains 15 residues. Trimming took off 2 bases at V and 3 bases at J, with 13 bases between the two ends. CDR1 MDHEN and CDR2 SYDVKM come from the germline V gene. The CDR3 nucleotides read TGTGCCAGCAGTTTAGAGGGAGGATTGGACACTGAAGCTTTCTTT. Its protein product is CASSLEGGLDTEAFF.

The chain recombines TRBV6-6 with TRBJ2-3, with D possibly matching TRBD2 (5 bases). V lost 2 bases and J lost 3, with 9 bases in between. CDR1 is MNHNY and CDR2 is SVGAGI in the germline V gene (reference sequence). The CDR3 has 14 amino acids. The CDR3 DNA sequence: TGTGCCAGCAGTTACGAGAGGGAGACAGATACGCAGTATTTT. Its protein product is CASSYERETDTQYF.

V usage is TRBV12-5 and J usage is TRBJ2-1; D might be TRBD2 (6 bases). From germline, CDR1 is LGHNT and CDR2 FRNRAP. Between the trimmed V and J ends, which lost 6 bases and 2 bases, there was a span of 20 bases. CDR3 length: 17 amino acids. CDR3 residues: CASGTLGGLSAYNEQFF. The CDR3 nucleotides are TGTGCTAGTGGCACTCTCGGGGGTCTTTCGGCCTACAATGAGCAGTTCTTC.

This chain connects TRBV6-1 to TRBJ2-7; TRBD2 might be the D (6 bases). The CDR3 consists of 14 residues. The germline V gene encodes CDR1 MNHNS and CDR2 SASEGT. Trimming pared 6 bases from V and 0 bases from J, leaving 12 bases between. In nucleotides, the CDR3 is TGTGCCAGCAGCGGCCGGGAGAGCTCCTACGAGCAGTACTTC. The encoded protein is CASSGRESSYEQYF.

This chain links TRBV9 with TRBJ2-1, with a possible D match to TRBD2 (5 bases). Germline V lookup: CDR1 SGDLS, CDR2 YYNGEE. This CDR3 has 15 amino acids. Trimming took off 3 bases at V and 0 bases at J, with 10 bases between the two ends. CDR3 nucleotide sequence: TGTGCCAGCAGCGCCAGCGGCCCCTCCTACAATGAGCAGTTCTTC. This sequence encodes CASSASGPSYNEQFF.

The chain uses TRBV15 and TRBJ1-5, with TRBD1 identical over 8 bases. This CDR3 comprises 17 residues. Per the germline V gene, CDR1 is LNHNV and CDR2 is YYDKDF (reference sequence). V dropped 1 base and J dropped 2; count of bases not matched to a gene: 7. The CDR3 sequence: CATSRARGRIGNQPQHF. CDR3 DNA: TGTGCCACCAGCAGAGCCAGGGGGCGTATCGGCAATCAGCCCCAGCATTTT.

V is TRBV10-3 and J is TRBJ1-2; 10 bases are shared with TRBD1. V shed 4 bases and J 5 bases; nucleotides not matched to a gene: 4. The CDR3 has 14 residues. Per the germline V gene, CDR1 is ENHRY and CDR2 is SYGVKD. For the CDR3, the DNA is TGTGCCATCAGTGGTGGGACAGGGGTTTATGGCTACACCTTC. This encodes CAISGGTGVYGYTF.

This clone was counted a single time. The genes are TRBV9 and TRBJ2-1; 7 positions agree with TRBD2. CDR3 length equals 15 residues. Germline V lookup: CDR1 SGDLS, CDR2 YYNGEE. J gave up 1 base and V 3 bases, and 4 bases lay outside the gene matches. For the CDR3, the DNA is TGTGCCAGCAGCGACGACGGGAGGTCCTACAATGAGCAGTTCTTC. This gives the protein CASSDDGRSYNEQFF.

This sequence joins TRBV5-1 and TRBJ2-7, with D unclear. Germline V gives CDR1 SGHRS, CDR2 YFSETQ. V lost 0 bases to trimming and J lost 2 bases, with 9 bases between them. The CDR3 length is 14 residues. The CDR3 region is CASSLDRDAYEQYF. The CDR3 bases are TGCGCCAGCAGCTTGGACAGAGACGCCTACGAGCAGTACTTC.

This chain uses TRBV6-1 with TRBJ1-3; TRBD1 is a possible D gene (5 bases). V dropped 3 bases and J dropped 2 bases, with 11 bases sitting between them. Per germline, CDR1 MNHNS and CDR2 SASEGT. The CDR3 loop spans 15 amino acids. CDR3 region: CASSETATPGNTIYF. The CDR3 region has the DNA TGTGCCAGCAGTGAGACAGCTACCCCTGGAAACACCATATATTTT.

The chain is built from TRBV6-6 and TRBJ2-1, with D maybe TRBD1 (6 bases). CDR3 length: 12 residues. V lost 7 bases to trimming and J lost 8 bases, with 12 bases between them. Germline V gene sequence: CDR1 MNHNY, CDR2 SVGAGI (reference sequence). The CDR3 here is CASTAEGDEQFF. DNA of the CDR3: TGTGCCAGCACCGCCGAGGGGGATGAGCAGTTCTTC.

The chain links TRBV6-5 to TRBJ1-5; D possibly corresponds to TRBD1 (5 bases). CDR3 length equals 13 residues. With 7 bases removed from V and 7 bases from J, the gap between germline ends came to 14 bases. Germline V CDR1 and CDR2: MNHEY, SVGAGI. As DNA, the CDR3 is TGTGCCAGCATGGGGCCCTCCAAGCAGCCCCAGCATTTT. It codes for CASMGPSKQPQHF.

V is TRBV19 and J is TRBJ1-2; D possibly corresponds to TRBD1 (6 bases). CDR1 and CDR2 from the germline V gene are LNHDA and SQIVND (reference sequence). The CDR3 runs to 13 residues. The V gene lost 7 bases and the J gene lost 8 bases, with 17 bases spanning the gap. CDR3 nucleotide sequence: TGTGCCAGTACCAGGGGAGCGCTTTGGGGCTACACCTTC. It codes for CASTRGALWGYTF. Full variable domain (remainder filled in from reference TRBV19 and TRBJ1-2): DGGITQSPKYLFRKEGQNVTLSCEQNLNHDAMYWYRQDPGQGLRLIYYSQIVNDFQKGDIAEGYSVSREKKESFPLTVTSAQKNPTAFYLCASTRGALWGYTFGSGTRLTVV.

In DNA, the CDR3 is TGCGCCAGCAGCCAATCCCCGGGACTAGCGGTCCAAGAGACCCAGTACTTC. It specifies CASSQSPGLAVQETQYF. The chain recombines TRBV4-1 with TRBJ2-5, with 11 bases fitting TRBD2. Looked up from germline, CDR1 is MGHRA and CDR2 is YSYEKL. The CDR3 is 17 residues long. Trimming cost V 2 bases and J 1 base; bases outside gene matches: 6.

CDR3 amino acids: CASSPRQGEVYGYTF. The CDR3 region has the DNA TGTGCCAGCAGCCCGCGACAGGGAGAAGTCTATGGCTACACCTTC. J is TRBJ1-2 and V is TRBV11-2; 7 positions agree with TRBD1. Looked up from germline, CDR1 is SGHAT and CDR2 is FQNNGV. This CDR3 spans 15 amino acids. The V segment lost 5 bases and the J segment 4 bases; nucleotides outside the gene matches: 10.

The chain has TRBV12-3 or TRBV12-4 and TRBJ1-5, with D unclear. Trimming removed 5 bases at V and 7 bases at J, with 9 bases between. The CDR3 totals 12 residues. CDR3 sequence (DNA): TGTGCCAGCAGTACATTCGGGCAGCCCCAGCATTTT. Translated, it gives CASSTFGQPQHF.

The gene calls are TRBV5-1 and TRBJ1-1; tentative D call: TRBD1 (5 bases). This CDR3 has 15 residues. V shed 0 bases and J shed 6 bases, with 15 bases lying between them. Germline values: CDR1 SGHRS, CDR2 YFSETQ. CDR3 region: CASSLETRVNSEAFF. CDR3 DNA sequence: TGCGCCAGCAGCTTGGAGACCAGGGTTAATTCTGAAGCTTTCTTT.

The chain is built from TRBV28 and TRBJ2-2; a possible D gene is TRBD1 (6 bases). The CDR3 extends over 17 amino acids. Germline V gene sequence: CDR1 MDHEN, CDR2 SYDVKM. Trimming took off 1 base at V and 3 bases at J, with 15 bases between the two ends. CDR3 sequence: CASSLSPYRAYTGELFF. The CDR3 nucleotides are TGTGCCAGCAGTTTATCGCCCTACAGGGCCTACACCGGGGAGCTGTTTTTT. Together with reference TRBV28 and TRBJ2-2, the CDR3 gives the full variable domain: DVKVTQSSRYLVKRTGEKVFLECVQDMDHENMFWYRQDPGLGLRLIYFSYDVKMKEKGDIPEGYSVSREKKERFSLILESASTNQTSMYLCASSLSPYRAYTGELFFGEGSRLTVL.

The V gene is TRBV11-2, the J gene TRBJ2-1; TRBD2 matches at 8 bases. The CDR3 totals 16 residues. V lost 1 base, J lost 4 bases, and 6 bases stayed unmatched. From germline, CDR1 is SGHAT and CDR2 FQNNGV. CDR3 nucleotide sequence: TGTGCCAGCAGCTTAGGGGCGGGGGGTCTATACAATGAGCAGTTCTTC. It is translated as CASSLGAGGLYNEQFF. The entire variable domain, with the rest obtained from reference TRBV11-2 and TRBJ2-1, is as follows: EAGVAQSPRYKIIEKRQSVAFWCNPISGHATLYWYQQILGQGPKLLIQFQNNGVVDDSQLPKDRFSAERLKGVDSTLKIQPAKLEDSAVYLCASSLGAGGLYNEQFFGPGTRLTVL.

The chain is built from TRBV7-3 and TRBJ2-3; the D gene is possibly TRBD2 (5 bases). This CDR3 comprises 15 residues. Germline CDR1 and CDR2: SGHTA and FQGTGA. With 5 bases removed from V and 0 bases from J, the gap between germline ends came to 12 bases. CDR3 protein: CASSESGTSTDTQYF. DNA for the CDR3: TGTGCCAGCAGCGAGAGCGGCACTAGCACAGATACGCAGTATTTT. Full variable domain (remainder filled in from reference TRBV7-3 and TRBJ2-3): GAGVSQTPSNKVTEKGKYVELRCDPISGHTALYWYRQSLGQGPEFLIYFQGTGAADDSGLPNDRFFAVRPEGSVSTLKIQRTERGDSAVYLCASSESGTSTDTQYFGPGTRLTVL.

This clone was detected a few times. V is TRBV27 and J is TRBJ2-2; maybe TRBD2 (7 bases). Looked up from germline, CDR1 is MNHEY and CDR2 is SMNVEV (reference sequence). This CDR3 spans 18 amino acids. The germline V and J ends were trimmed by 6 bases and 5 bases, with 25 bases remaining between them. The CDR3 sequence: CASSSVWRGPLGTGELFF. The CDR3 DNA reads as TGTGCCAGCAGCTCCGTCTGGCGGGGGCCCCTGGGGACCGGGGAGCTGTTTTTT.

The rearrangement links TRBV6-5 to TRBJ1-6, with 7 bases that match TRBD1. This CDR3 region has 13 residues. Germline CDR1 and CDR2: MNHEY and SVGAGI. V shed 6 bases, J shed 7 bases, and the junction held 3 bases outside the gene matches. CDR3 DNA: TGTGCCAGCAGGGGGACAGCGAATTCACCCCTCCACTTT. Translated: CASRGTANSPLHF.

This chain uses TRBV19 with TRBJ2-1; 7 bases agree with TRBD1. The germline gives CDR1 LNHDA, CDR2 SQIVND (reference sequence). This CDR3 contains 17 residues. After removal of 0 bases from V and 1 base from J, the junction contained 6 bases not matched to a gene. The CDR3 DNA is TGTGCCAGTAGTATAGAGTACAGGGGCATGTCCTACAATGAGCAGTTCTTC. Translated, it gives CASSIEYRGMSYNEQFF.

V usage is TRBV18 and J usage is TRBJ1-2; a possible D gene is TRBD1 (6 bases). Germline-derived CDR1 and CDR2 are KGHSH and LQKENI. The CDR3 sequence is 16 residues long. Trimming took 1 base from V and 2 from J, leaving 14 bases between them. The CDR3 sequence: CASSPLGTGQNYGYTF. As DNA, the CDR3 is TGTGCCAGCTCACCACTCGGTACAGGGCAGAACTATGGCTACACCTTC.